This paragraph covers one T cell receptor beta chain sequence. Its specificity is unknown. One end of the junction varies from germline; a read error may be responsible. Each CDR3 protein is one row after TCRdb ran MiXCR on the 5' RACE reads. The data contain about 160,000 distinct CDR3 sequences, about 17% of them singletons. This sample was included in a study of CD8 T cells in ankylosing spondylitis. General study results and limits: In ankylosing spondylitis blood, a motif of roughly eight highly homologous TCR beta variants appeared characteristic.

Germline V gives CDR1 DFQATT, CDR2 SNEGSKA (reference sequence). CDR3 length equals 14 residues. The specimen sequenced was blood, either unsorted or a sorted T cell fraction (not recorded which). This chain uses TRBV20-1 with TRBJ1-2, with D perhaps TRBD1 (5 bases). This TCR derives from a male donor with ankylosing spondylitis or in good health (not recorded which). CDR3: CSAHQTRQIYDYTF. CDR3 coding DNA: TGCAGTGCTCACCAGACTCGACAGATCTATGACTACACCTTC.